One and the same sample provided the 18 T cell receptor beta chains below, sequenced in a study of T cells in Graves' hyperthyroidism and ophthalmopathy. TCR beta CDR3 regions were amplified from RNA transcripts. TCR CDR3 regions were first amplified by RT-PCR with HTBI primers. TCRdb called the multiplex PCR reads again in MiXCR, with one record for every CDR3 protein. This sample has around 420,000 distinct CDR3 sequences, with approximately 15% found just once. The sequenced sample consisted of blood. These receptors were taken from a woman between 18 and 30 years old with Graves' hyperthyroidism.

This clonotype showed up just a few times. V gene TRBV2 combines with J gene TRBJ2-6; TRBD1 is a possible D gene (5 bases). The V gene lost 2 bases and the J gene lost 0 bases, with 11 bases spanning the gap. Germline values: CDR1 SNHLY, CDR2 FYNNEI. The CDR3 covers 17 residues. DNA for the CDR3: TGTGCCAGCAGTGAACCGGACACACTCTCTGGGGCCAACGTCCTGACTTTC. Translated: CASSEPDTLSGANVLTF.

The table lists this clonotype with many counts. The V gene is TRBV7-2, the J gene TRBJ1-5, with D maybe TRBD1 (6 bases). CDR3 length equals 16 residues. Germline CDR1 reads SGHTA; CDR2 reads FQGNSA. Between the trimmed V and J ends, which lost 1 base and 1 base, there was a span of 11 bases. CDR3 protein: CASSLGGRLSNQPQHF. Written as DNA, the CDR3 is TGTGCCAGCAGCTTAGGGGGGCGGCTCAGCAATCAGCCCCAGCATTTT.

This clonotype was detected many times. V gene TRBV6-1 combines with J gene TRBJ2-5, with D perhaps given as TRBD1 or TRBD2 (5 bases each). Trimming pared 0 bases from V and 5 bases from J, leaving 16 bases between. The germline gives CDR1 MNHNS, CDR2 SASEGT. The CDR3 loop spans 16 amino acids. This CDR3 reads CASSEAKGMGRETQYF. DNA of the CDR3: TGTGCCAGCAGTGAAGCCAAGGGAATGGGACGGGAGACCCAGTACTTC.

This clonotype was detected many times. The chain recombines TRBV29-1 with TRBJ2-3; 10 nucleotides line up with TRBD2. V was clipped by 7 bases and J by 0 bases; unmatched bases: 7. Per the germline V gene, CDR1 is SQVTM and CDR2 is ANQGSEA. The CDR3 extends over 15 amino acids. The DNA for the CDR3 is TGCAGCGCCCGACCGACTAGCGGGAGCACAGATACGCAGTATTTT. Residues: CSARPTSGSTDTQYF.

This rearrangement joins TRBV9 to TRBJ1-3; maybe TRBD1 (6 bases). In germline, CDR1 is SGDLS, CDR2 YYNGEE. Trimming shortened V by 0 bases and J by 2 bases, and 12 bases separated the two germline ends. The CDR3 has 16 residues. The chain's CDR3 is CASSVDTGSPGNTIYF. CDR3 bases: TGTGCCAGCAGCGTAGATACAGGGTCACCTGGAAACACCATATATTTT.

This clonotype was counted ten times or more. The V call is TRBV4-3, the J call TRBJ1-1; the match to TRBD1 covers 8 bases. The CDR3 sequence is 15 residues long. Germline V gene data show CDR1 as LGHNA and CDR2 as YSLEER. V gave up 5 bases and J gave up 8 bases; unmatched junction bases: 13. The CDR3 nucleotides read TGCGCCAGCAGCTTCCGGACAGGGCCAATAGACGAAGCTTTCTTT. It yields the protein CASSFRTGPIDEAFF.

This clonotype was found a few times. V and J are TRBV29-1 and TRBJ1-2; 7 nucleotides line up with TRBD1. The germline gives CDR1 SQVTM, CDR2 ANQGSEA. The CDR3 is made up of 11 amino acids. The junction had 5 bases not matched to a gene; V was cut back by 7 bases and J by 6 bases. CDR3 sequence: CSGGDRDGYTF. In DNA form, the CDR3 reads TGCAGCGGGGGTGACAGGGATGGCTACACCTTC.

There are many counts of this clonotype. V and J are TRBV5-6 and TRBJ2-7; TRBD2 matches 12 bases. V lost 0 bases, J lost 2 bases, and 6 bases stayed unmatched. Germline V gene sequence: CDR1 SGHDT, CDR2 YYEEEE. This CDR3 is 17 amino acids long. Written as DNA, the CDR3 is TGTGCCAGCAGCTTGGAACTAGCGGGAGGCCTTACCTACGAGCAGTACTTC. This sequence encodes CASSLELAGGLTYEQYF.

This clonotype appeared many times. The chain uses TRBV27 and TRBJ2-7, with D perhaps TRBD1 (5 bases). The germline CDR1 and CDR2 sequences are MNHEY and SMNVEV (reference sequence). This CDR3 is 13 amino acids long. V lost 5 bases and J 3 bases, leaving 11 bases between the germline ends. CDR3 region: CASSRTGYYEQYF. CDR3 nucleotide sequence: TGTGCCAGCAGTCGAACAGGTTACTACGAGCAGTACTTC.

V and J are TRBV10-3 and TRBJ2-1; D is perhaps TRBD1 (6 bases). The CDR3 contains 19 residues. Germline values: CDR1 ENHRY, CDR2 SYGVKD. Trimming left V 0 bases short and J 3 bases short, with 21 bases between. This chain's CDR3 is CAISESILVGQRNYNEQFF. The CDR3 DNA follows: TGTGCCATCAGTGAGTCGATTCTAGTAGGACAGAGAAACTACAATGAGCAGTTCTTC.

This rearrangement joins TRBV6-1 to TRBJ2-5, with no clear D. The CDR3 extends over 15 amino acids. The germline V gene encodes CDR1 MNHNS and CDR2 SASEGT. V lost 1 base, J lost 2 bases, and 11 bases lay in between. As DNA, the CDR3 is TGTGCCAGCAGTGAAGTACGGGCCAGTCAAGAGACCCAGTACTTC. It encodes CASSEVRASQETQYF.

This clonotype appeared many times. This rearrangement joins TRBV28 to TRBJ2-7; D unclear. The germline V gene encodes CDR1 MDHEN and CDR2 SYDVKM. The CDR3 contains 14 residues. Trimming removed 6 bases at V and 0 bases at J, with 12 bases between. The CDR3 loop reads CASSPRISSYEQYF. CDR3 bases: TGTGCCAGCAGCCCCCGTATAAGCTCCTACGAGCAGTACTTC.

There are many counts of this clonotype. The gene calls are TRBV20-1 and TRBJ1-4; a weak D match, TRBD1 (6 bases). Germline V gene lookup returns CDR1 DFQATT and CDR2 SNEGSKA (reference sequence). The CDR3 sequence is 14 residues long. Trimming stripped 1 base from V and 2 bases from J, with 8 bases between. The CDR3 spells CSARGGGTNEKLFF. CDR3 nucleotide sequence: TGCAGTGCTAGAGGTGGGGGCACTAATGAAAAACTGTTTTTT.

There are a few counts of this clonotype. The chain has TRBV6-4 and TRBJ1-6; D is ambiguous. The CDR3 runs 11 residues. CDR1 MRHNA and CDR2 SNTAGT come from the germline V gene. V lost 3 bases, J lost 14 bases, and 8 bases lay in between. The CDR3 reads CASSELETLHF. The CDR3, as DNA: TGTGCCAGCAGTGAATTAGAAACCCTCCACTTT.

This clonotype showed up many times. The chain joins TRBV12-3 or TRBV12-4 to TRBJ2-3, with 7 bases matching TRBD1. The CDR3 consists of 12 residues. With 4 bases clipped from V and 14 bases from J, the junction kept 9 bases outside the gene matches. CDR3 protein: CASSYRGGAGYF. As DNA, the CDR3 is TGTGCCAGCAGTTACAGGGGTGGGGCGGGGTATTTT.

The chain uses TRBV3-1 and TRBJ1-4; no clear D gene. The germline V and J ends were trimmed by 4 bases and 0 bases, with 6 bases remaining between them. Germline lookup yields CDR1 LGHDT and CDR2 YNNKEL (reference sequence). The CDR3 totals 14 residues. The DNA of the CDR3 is TGTGCCAGCAGCCCGAAGACAACTAATGAAAAACTGTTTTTT. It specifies CASSPKTTNEKLFF.

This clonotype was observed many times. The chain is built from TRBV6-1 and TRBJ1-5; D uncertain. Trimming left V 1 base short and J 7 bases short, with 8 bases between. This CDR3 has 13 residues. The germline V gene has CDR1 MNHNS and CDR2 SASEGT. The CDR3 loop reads CASSEVTGQPQHF. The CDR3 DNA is TGTGCCAGCAGTGAAGTAACGGGCCAGCCCCAGCATTTT.

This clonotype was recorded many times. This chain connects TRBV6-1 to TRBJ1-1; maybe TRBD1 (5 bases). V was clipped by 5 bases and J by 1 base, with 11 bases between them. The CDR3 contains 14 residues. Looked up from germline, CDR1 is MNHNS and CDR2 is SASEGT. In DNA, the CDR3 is TGTGCCAGCAGTTGGGGACGGAAGAACACTGAAGCTTTCTTT. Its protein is CASSWGRKNTEAFF.